A selection of T cell receptor beta chains follows, all from one sample in a study of blood T cells in healthy people across ages. TCRdb reprocessed the 5' RACE reads via MiXCR and lists one record per CDR3 protein. The table shows about 930,000 distinct CDR3 sequences, with 25% to 30% occurring only once. The same specimen was also included in a second study, on T cells of mothers and their children.

The source material was blood. Receptor source: a woman aged 40 to 49 in good health. The CDR3 runs from the conserved cysteine through the conserved F or W. The order of the fields is V gene, clone size, J gene, D gene, CDR3 DNA, CDR3 protein. D genes are given only for firm matches. Clone size is stated in some rows and not others, as once, few, many or a class when expanded.

V: TRBV7-8; size: .; J: TRBJ2-7; D: .; DNA: TGTGCCAGCAGCTTAGGCCGTCGTAAAACCTACGAGCAGTACTTC; CDR3: CASSLGRRKTYEQYF
V: TRBV20-1; size: .; J: TRBJ2-1; D: TRBD2; DNA: TGCAGTGCAAGACTAGCGGGGGTTGGTGAGCAGTTCTTC; CDR3: CSARLAGVGEQFF
V: TRBV28; size: many; J: TRBJ1-2; D: .; DNA: TGTGCCAGCAGTCAGATGACAGATAACTATGGCTACACCTTC; CDR3: CASSQMTDNYGYTF
V: TRBV5-1; size: .; J: TRBJ2-4; D: .; DNA: TGCGCCAGCAATCCAGCTTGGTCTACGAATGAGCAGTACTTC; CDR3: CASNPAWSTNEQYF
V: TRBV27; size: few; J: TRBJ1-2; D: TRBD1; DNA: TGTGCCAGCAGTTTATCAGGCGGGACAGGGGGCTACTATGGCTACACCTTC; CDR3: CASSLSGGTGGYYGYTF
V: TRBV7-2; size: many; J: TRBJ2-5; D: TRBD2; DNA: TGTGCCAGCTCACGGGCTAGCGGGGCACAAGAGACCCAGTACTTC; CDR3: CASSRASGAQETQYF
V: TRBV5-1; size: many; J: TRBJ2-2; D: TRBD1; DNA: TGCGCCAGCAGCTCCCACCCGACAGGGGGCCGCGCGAACACCGGGGAGCTGTTTTTT; CDR3: CASSSHPTGGRANTGELFF
V: TRBV9; size: few; J: TRBJ2-3; D: TRBD1; DNA: TGTGCCAGCAGCGTAGCACAGGGGGCTCGGGATACGCAGTATTTT; CDR3: CASSVAQGARDTQYF
V: TRBV27; size: few; J: TRBJ1-4; D: .; DNA: TGTGCCAGCAGTTCCTCCTATGAGTCAACTAATGAAAAACTGTTTTTT; CDR3: CASSSSYESTNEKLFF
V: TRBV4-2; size: .; J: TRBJ2-3; D: TRBD2; DNA: TGTGCCAGCAGCCAAGGGAAACTAGCGGGCCCAGATACGCTGTATTTT; CDR3: CASSQGKLAGPDTLYF
V: TRBV7-3; size: many; J: TRBJ1-2; D: TRBD1; DNA: TGTGCCAGCAGCCTAAGACAGGGGGTAAACTATGGCTACACCTTC; CDR3: CASSLRQGVNYGYTF
V: TRBV6-5; size: .; J: TRBJ2-7; D: TRBD2; DNA: TGTGCCAGCAGCTCCCGGACTAGAACGGCCGAGCAGTACTTC; CDR3: CASSSRTRTAEQYF
V: TRBV29-1; size: few; J: TRBJ2-1; D: TRBD1; DNA: TGCAGCGTTGAAGATCCAGGACAGGGGGCAGTAAATGAGCAGTTCTTC; CDR3: CSVEDPGQGAVNEQFF
V: TRBV27; size: .; J: TRBJ1-1; D: TRBD1; DNA: TGTGCCAGCAGACTAACAGGGGGCGTCGGAAACACTGAAGCTTTCTTT; CDR3: CASRLTGGVGNTEAFF
V: TRBV5-5; size: .; J: TRBJ2-3; D: TRBD1; DNA: TGTGCCAGCAGCTGGGCGGGACAGGGGGTAGATACGCAGTATTTT; CDR3: CASSWAGQGVDTQYF
V: TRBV5-1; size: .; J: TRBJ1-6; D: TRBD1; DNA: TGCGCCAGCAGCCCAACAGGGGATCGTAATTCACCCCTCCACTTT; CDR3: CASSPTGDRNSPLHF
V: TRBV14; size: many; J: TRBJ2-5; D: .; DNA: TGTGCCAGCATGGGCAAAGATTGGGAGACCCAGTACTTC; CDR3: CASMGKDWETQYF
V: TRBV5-1; size: few; J: TRBJ2-3; D: .; DNA: TGCGCCAGCAGCCACCGGGACTCAGCAGATACGCAGTATTTT; CDR3: CASSHRDSADTQYF
V: TRBV9; size: few; J: TRBJ2-1; D: .; DNA: TGTGCCAGCAGCGTAGAGGTGGGGGGCCTAAACAATGAGCAGTTCTTC; CDR3: CASSVEVGGLNNEQFF
V: TRBV11-2; size: few; J: TRBJ1-5; D: .; DNA: TGTGCCAGCAGCATTGACGCCGGATATCGGCCCCAGCATTTT; CDR3: CASSIDAGYRPQHF
V: TRBV5-6; size: few; J: TRBJ1-1; D: .; DNA: TGTGCCAGCAGCTTGGAAGGCCAGGGCCCGACCATGTACACTGAAGCTTTCTTT; CDR3: CASSLEGQGPTMYTEAFF
V: TRBV5-1; size: few; J: TRBJ2-3; D: TRBD1; DNA: TGCGCCAGCAGCTTAGGGACAGGATCCACTAGCACGGATACGCAGTATTTT; CDR3: CASSLGTGSTSTDTQYF
V: TRBV6-5; size: .; J: TRBJ1-6; D: TRBD1; DNA: TGTGCCAGCAGTTACTCGCGCGACAGGGTGAATTCACCCCTCCACTTT; CDR3: CASSYSRDRVNSPLHF
V: TRBV7-9; size: .; J: TRBJ2-3; D: .; DNA: TGTGCCACCCTACAGGGTGGCACAGATACGCAGTATTTT; CDR3: CATLQGGTDTQYF
V: TRBV7-9; size: many; J: TRBJ2-5; D: TRBD1; DNA: TGTGCCAGCAGCCCCCAGACAGGGGGCCTCGGTCTGTACTTC; CDR3: CASSPQTGGLGLYF
V: TRBV27; size: .; J: TRBJ1-6; D: .; DNA: TGTGCCAGCACTGGCAGTGCGGGGGGTTCACCCCTCCACTTT; CDR3: CASTGSAGGSPLHF
V: TRBV7-2; size: many; J: TRBJ2-3; D: TRBD2; DNA: TGTGCCAGCAGCTCGAGACTAGCGGGGGGGCGCACAGATACGCAGTATTTT; CDR3: CASSSRLAGGRTDTQYF
V: TRBV5-1; size: .; J: TRBJ2-1; D: TRBD2; DNA: TGCGCCAGCAGCCGTCCTAGCGGGGGAACATATAATGAGCAGTTCTTC; CDR3: CASSRPSGGTYNEQFF
V: TRBV20-1; size: few; J: TRBJ2-5; D: .; DNA: TGCAGTGCCCAGGCGGTAGGACAAGAGACCCAGTACTTC; CDR3: CSAQAVGQETQYF
V: TRBV4-3; size: few; J: TRBJ1-2; D: TRBD1; DNA: TGCGCCAGCAGCCAAGAGTACAGGGGGAAGGAAGGCTACACCTTC; CDR3: CASSQEYRGKEGYTF
V: TRBV7-9; size: .; J: TRBJ2-7; D: TRBD1; DNA: TGTGCCAGCAGTCCCCAGCTCGACAGGGACTCCTACGAGCAGTACTTC; CDR3: CASSPQLDRDSYEQYF
V: TRBV7-2; size: few; J: TRBJ2-2; D: TRBD2; DNA: TGTGCCAGCACCCATAGCGGGGGGGCTCGAACCGGGGAGCTGTTTTTT; CDR3: CASTHSGGARTGELFF
V: TRBV20-1; size: .; J: TRBJ1-4; D: .; DNA: TGCAGTGCTAGAGATCGCGAAAGGGGAGAAAAACTGTTTTTT; CDR3: CSARDRERGEKLFF
V: TRBV20-1; size: .; J: TRBJ2-3; D: .; DNA: TGCAGTGCTAGAGACCCACCCCACGCGCAGTATTTT; CDR3: CSARDPPHAQYF
V: TRBV6-5; size: .; J: TRBJ2-7; D: .; DNA: TGTGCCAGCAGTTACTCTAGTCCGCCCTCCTGCGAGCAGTACTTC; CDR3: CASSYSSPPSCEQYF
V: TRBV7-2; size: once; J: TRBJ1-2; D: .; DNA: TGTGCCAGCGGCCCGAGCCTAACACTCTTAGAGGGCTACACCTTC; CDR3: CASGPSLTLLEGYTF
V: TRBV12-5; size: few; J: TRBJ1-1; D: .; DNA: TGTGCTAGTGGTCCCGAGGAGAAAGGGGTTCGTACTGAAGCTTTCTTT; CDR3: CASGPEEKGVRTEAFF
V: TRBV7-8; size: .; J: TRBJ2-1; D: TRBD2; DNA: TGTGCCAGCAGCTTAGTTGGGACTAGCGCGTCTGGTGAGCAGTTCTTC; CDR3: CASSLVGTSASGEQFF
V: TRBV20-1; size: .; J: TRBJ1-2; D: .; DNA: TGCAGTGCTAGAACGGGTGGCTACACCTTC; CDR3: CSARTGGYTF
V: TRBV20-1; size: .; J: TRBJ2-5; D: .; DNA: TGCAGTGCTAGAAGGGGTTGGGTGCCGAAGACCCAAAAGACCCAGTACTTC; CDR3: CSARRGWVPKTQKTQYF
V: TRBV20-1; size: many; J: TRBJ2-5; D: TRBD2; DNA: TGCAGTGCTGCTCGACTAGCGGGGACACAGACCCAGTACTTC; CDR3: CSAARLAGTQTQYF
V: TRBV14; size: few; J: TRBJ2-3; D: .; DNA: TGTGCCAGCAGCCAAGATCGGGGAGCGGGCGATGCAGATACGCAGTATTTT; CDR3: CASSQDRGAGDADTQYF
V: TRBV5-1; size: many; J: TRBJ1-1; D: TRBD1; DNA: TGTGCCAGCAGCTCGGGACAGGTGAACACTGAAGCTTTCTTT; CDR3: CASSSGQVNTEAFF
V: TRBV4-1; size: .; J: TRBJ1-6; D: .; DNA: TGCGCCAGCAGCCAAGATGAGGGACATGGTGGTTCACCCCTCCACTTT; CDR3: CASSQDEGHGGSPLHF